This TCR beta chain was retrieved from a study of regulatory T cells in long-lasting Graves disease. Overall study findings and caveats: TRBV28, TRBJ1-2 and TRBJ2-5 were segments that persistent disease favored.

The time point here: persistent/refractory GD, antithyroid drugs over 5 years with positive TRAb. With RNA extracted from PBMCs as input, the TCR library was made. To note about this clonotype: Antigen unknown.

Germline-derived CDR1 and CDR2 are LNHDA and SQIVND (reference sequence). The V and J ends lost 6 bases and 4 bases respectively, with 12 bases between them. This CDR3 comprises 13 residues. To make TCR beta libraries, researchers used iRepertoire HTBI primers and Arm-PCR of CDR3 regions. TCRdb fed the multiplex PCR reads into MiXCR, producing one record per CDR3 protein. The sample consists of roughly 500,000 distinct CDR3 sequences, around 21% of them appearing once. The chain uses TRBV19 and TRBJ1-2, with TRBD1 as a possible D gene (6 bases). This TCR was recovered from a female donor with Graves disease. This sample comprised peripheral blood mononuclear cells (PBMCs), obtained when the disease was refractory, from a patient treated with antithyroid drugs. CDR3 nucleotide sequence: TGTGCCAGTAGAGACAGGTCGCGCTATGGCTACACCTTC. Translation: CASRDRSRYGYTF.